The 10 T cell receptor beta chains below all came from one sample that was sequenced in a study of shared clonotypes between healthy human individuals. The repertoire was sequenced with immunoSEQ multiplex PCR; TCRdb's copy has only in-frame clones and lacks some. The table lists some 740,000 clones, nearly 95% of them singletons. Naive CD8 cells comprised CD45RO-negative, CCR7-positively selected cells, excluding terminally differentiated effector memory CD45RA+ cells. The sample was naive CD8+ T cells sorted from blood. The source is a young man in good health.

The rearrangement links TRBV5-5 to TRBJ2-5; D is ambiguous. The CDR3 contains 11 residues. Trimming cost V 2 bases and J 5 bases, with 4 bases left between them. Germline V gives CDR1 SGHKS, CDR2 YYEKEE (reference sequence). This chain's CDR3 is CASSFQETQYF. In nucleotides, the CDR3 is TGTGCCAGCAGCTTCCAGGAGACCCAGTACTTC.

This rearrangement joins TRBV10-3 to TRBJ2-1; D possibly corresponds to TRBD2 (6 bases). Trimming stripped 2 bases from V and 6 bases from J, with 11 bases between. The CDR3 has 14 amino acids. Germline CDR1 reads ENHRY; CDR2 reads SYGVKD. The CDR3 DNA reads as TGTGCCATCAGTGAGGTGGGAGGCCGCAATGAGCAGTTCTTC. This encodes CAISEVGGRNEQFF.

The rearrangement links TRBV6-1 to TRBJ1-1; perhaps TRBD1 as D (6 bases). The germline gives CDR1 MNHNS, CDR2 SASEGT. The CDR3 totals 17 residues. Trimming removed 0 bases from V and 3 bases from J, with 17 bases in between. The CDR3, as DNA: TGTGCCAGCAGTGAAGCGGCGGCAGGGGACCCGCACACTGAAGCTTTCTTT. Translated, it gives CASSEAAAGDPHTEAFF.

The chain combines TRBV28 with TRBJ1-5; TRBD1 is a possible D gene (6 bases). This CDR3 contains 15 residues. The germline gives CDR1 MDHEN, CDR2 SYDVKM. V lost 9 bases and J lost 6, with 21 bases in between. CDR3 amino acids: CASNRVEGAGQPQHF. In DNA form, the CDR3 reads TGTGCCAGTAACAGGGTTGAAGGGGCCGGTCAGCCCCAGCATTTT.

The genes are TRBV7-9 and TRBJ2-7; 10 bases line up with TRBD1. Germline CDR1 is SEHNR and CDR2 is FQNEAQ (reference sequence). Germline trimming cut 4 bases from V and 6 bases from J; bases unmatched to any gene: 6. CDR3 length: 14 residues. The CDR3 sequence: CASSWDRGGGEQYF. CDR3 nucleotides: TGTGCCAGCAGCTGGGACAGGGGTGGAGGCGAGCAGTACTTC.

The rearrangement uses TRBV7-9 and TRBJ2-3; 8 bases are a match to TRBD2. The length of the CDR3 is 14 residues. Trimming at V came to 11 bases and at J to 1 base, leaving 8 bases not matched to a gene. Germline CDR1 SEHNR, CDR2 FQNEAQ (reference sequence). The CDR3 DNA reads TGTGCCGGAGCAGACGGGGGGGGCACAGATACGCAGTATTTT. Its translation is CAGADGGGTDTQYF. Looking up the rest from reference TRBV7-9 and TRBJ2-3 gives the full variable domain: DTGVSQNPRHKITKRGQNVTFRCDPISEHNRLYWYRQTLGQGPEFLTYFQNEAQLEKSRLLSDRFSAERPKGSFSTLEIQRTEQGDSAMYLCAGADGGGTDTQYFGPGTRLTVL.

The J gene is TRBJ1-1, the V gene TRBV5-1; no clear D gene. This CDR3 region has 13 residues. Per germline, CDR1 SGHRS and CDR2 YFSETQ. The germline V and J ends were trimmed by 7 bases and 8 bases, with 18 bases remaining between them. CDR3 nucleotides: TGCGCCAGCCGATCATTCGGGGATATGGAAGCTTTCTTT. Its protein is CASRSFGDMEAFF.

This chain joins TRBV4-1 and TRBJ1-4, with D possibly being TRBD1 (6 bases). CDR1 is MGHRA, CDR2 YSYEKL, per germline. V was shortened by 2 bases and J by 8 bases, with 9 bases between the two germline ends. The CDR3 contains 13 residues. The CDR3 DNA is TGCGCCAGCAGCCAACTTAGGGGGGAAAAACTGTTTTTT. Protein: CASSQLRGEKLFF.

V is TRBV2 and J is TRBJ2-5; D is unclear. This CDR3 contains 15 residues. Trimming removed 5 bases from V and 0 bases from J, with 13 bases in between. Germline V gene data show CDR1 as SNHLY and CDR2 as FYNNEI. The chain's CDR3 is CASSLGIQYQETQYF. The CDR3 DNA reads TGTGCCAGCAGTCTTGGAATCCAGTACCAAGAGACCCAGTACTTC.

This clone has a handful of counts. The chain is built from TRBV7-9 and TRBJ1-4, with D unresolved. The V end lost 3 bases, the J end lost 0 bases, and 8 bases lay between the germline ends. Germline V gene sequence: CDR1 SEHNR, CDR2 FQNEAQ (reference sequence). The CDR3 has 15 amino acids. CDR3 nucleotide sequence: TGTGCCAGCAGCTTCTCCCGGACAACTAATGAAAAACTGTTTTTT. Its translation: CASSFSRTTNEKLFF.